Listed here are 30 T cell receptor beta chains from one sample, sequenced in a study of blood T cell repertoires in COVID-19. TCRdb keeps only in-frame clones here, not all; method: immunoSEQ multiplex PCR. The sample holds over 120,000 clones; roughly 89% are singletons and the top ten take more than 3.5%. The sample taken for sequencing was PBMCs or T cells enriched from blood (not recorded which). Receptor source: a man aged 45-60 years who had recovered from COVID-19.

The chain is built from TRBV5-7 and TRBJ2-7, with 8 bases aligning to TRBD1. Being an ORF, TRBV5-7 has a function that is uncertain. The CDR3 has 15 residues. Germline trimming cut 5 bases from V and 0 bases from J; bases unmatched to any gene: 7. DNA for the CDR3: TGTGCCAGCAGGGGAAGGACAGGGATCTCCTACGAGCAGTACTTC. It yields the protein CASRGRTGISYEQYF.

The rearrangement joins TRBV5-1 to TRBJ2-7; possible D gene TRBD2, 6 bases. Per germline, CDR1 SGHRS and CDR2 YFSETQ. The CDR3 is 20 amino acids. V was pared by 0 bases and J by 0 bases, with 25 bases between. CDR3 nucleotide sequence: TGCGCCAGCAGCTTGGAGGTGGGAGGCCGGATGGGGACCAACTCCTACGAGCAGTACGTC. Its translation is CASSLEVGGRMGTNSYEQYV.

The chain recombines TRBV2 with TRBJ2-1; D perhaps matches TRBD2 (6 bases). With 5 bases removed from V and 0 bases from J, the gap between germline ends came to 11 bases. The CDR3 sequence is 15 residues long. Germline-derived CDR1 and CDR2 are SNHLY and FYNNEI. The CDR3 is CASSLAISSYNEQFF. CDR3 coding DNA: TGTGCCAGCAGTCTAGCGATAAGCTCCTACAATGAGCAGTTCTTC. The full variable domain, rest sourced from reference TRBV2 and TRBJ2-1, is EPEVTQTPSHQVTQMGQEVILRCVPISNHLYFYWYRQILGQKVEFLVSFYNNEISEKSEIFDDQFSVERPDGSNFTLKIRSTKLEDSAMYFCASSLAISSYNEQFFGPGTRLTVL.

The rearrangement joins TRBV20-1 to TRBJ2-7, with D unclear. V lost 4 bases and J 4 bases, leaving 8 bases between the germline ends. The CDR3 length is 11 residues. Germline V lookup: CDR1 DFQATT, CDR2 SNEGSKA (reference sequence). The chain's CDR3 is CSATMLYEQYF. CDR3 DNA: TGCAGTGCTACGATGCTATACGAGCAGTACTTC.

This sequence joins TRBV15 and TRBJ2-3, with a possible D match to TRBD2 (5 bases). The germline CDR1 and CDR2 sequences are LNHNV and YYDKDF (reference sequence). The CDR3 totals 13 residues. V was cut by 0 bases and J by 9 bases, with 10 bases left in between. CDR3 in amino acids: CATSRDPGITQYF. DNA for the CDR3: TGTGCCACCAGCAGAGACCCCGGGATCACGCAGTATTTT.

This clone has only one observation. The rearrangement links TRBV28 to TRBJ1-6; 7 positions match TRBD1. The CDR3 extends over 20 amino acids. V was pared by 2 bases and J by 5 bases, with 18 bases of the junction left unmatched. Germline V CDR1 and CDR2: MDHEN, SYDVKM. The DNA for the CDR3 is TGTGCCAGCAGTTTAATTGGAAAGGGGGCGCAAAGAGGGGATAATTCACCCCTCCACTTT. Protein product: CASSLIGKGAQRGDNSPLHF.

This chain connects TRBV7-2 to TRBJ1-6, with TRBD1 identical over 9 bases. CDR1 is SGHTA and CDR2 is FQGNSA in the germline V gene. This CDR3 spans 16 amino acids. V gave up 3 bases and J gave up 7 bases; unmatched junction bases: 7. The DNA for the CDR3 is TGTGCCAGCAGCTTCACATCCGGGACAGGGAATTCACCCCTCCACTTT. It yields the protein CASSFTSGTGNSPLHF.

The gene calls are TRBV7-2 and TRBJ1-1; 8 bases align to TRBD1. The trim removed 5 bases at V and 6 bases at J, leaving 8 bases unmatched. The CDR3 covers 14 residues. Germline loops: CDR1 SGHTA, CDR2 FQGNSA. The CDR3 DNA is TGTGCCAGCAGCCTCGATCAGGGGGCGTCTGAAGCTTTCTTT. Protein sequence: CASSLDQGASEAFF.

This sequence joins TRBV6-1 and TRBJ1-2; TRBD1 is a possible D gene (5 bases). The CDR3 is 15 amino acids. Germline CDR1 is MNHNS and CDR2 is SASEGT. V gave up 3 bases and J gave up 4 bases, with 15 bases separating them. In DNA form, the CDR3 reads TGTGCCAGCAGTGACAAGGAAAGACAGACCTATGGCTACACCTTC. Its protein product is CASSDKERQTYGYTF.

This clone is a singleton in its sample. The rearrangement uses TRBV27 and TRBJ1-1; 7 bases map to TRBD1. J lost 5 bases, V lost 1 base, and 1 base had no gene match. Germline CDR1 and CDR2: MNHEY and SMNVEV (reference sequence). The CDR3 is made up of 13 amino acids. The CDR3 loop is CASSLYRGTEAFF. In nucleotides, the CDR3 is TGTGCCAGCAGTTTATACAGGGGAACTGAAGCTTTCTTT.

The rearrangement joins TRBV28 to TRBJ1-2; perhaps TRBD1 as D (6 bases). Trimming took 10 bases from V and 5 from J, leaving 23 bases between them. CDR3 size: 15 residues. Germline V gene data show CDR1 as MDHEN and CDR2 as SYDVKM. The CDR3 nucleotides are TGTGCCATCCAGAGATGGGACAAGAGGCTTTATGGCTACACCTTC. It is translated as CAIQRWDKRLYGYTF.

The V gene is TRBV24-1, the J gene TRBJ2-7, with D possibly being TRBD2 (6 bases). CDR1 is KGHDR, CDR2 SFDVKD, per germline. Trimming stripped 6 bases from V and 4 bases from J, with 12 bases between. The CDR3 is made up of 13 amino acids. The DNA for the CDR3 is TGTGCCACCAGTACCGGGAGTTTGTACGAGCAGTACTTC. Translated: CATSTGSLYEQYF.

The chain couples TRBV6-2 or TRBV6-3 to TRBJ2-2, with unresolved D. The ends were cut back, 2 bases at V and 5 bases at J, with 6 bases in the middle. The germline gives CDR1 MNHEY, CDR2 SVGEGT. This CDR3 is built from 13 residues. The CDR3 protein is CASSYATTGELFF. The CDR3 DNA reads as TGTGCCAGCAGTTACGCGACTACCGGGGAGCTGTTTTTT.

V is TRBV7-3 and J is TRBJ2-7; D may be TRBD1 (5 bases). CDR3 length: 14 residues. Between the trimmed V and J ends, which lost 5 bases and 6 bases, there was a span of 17 bases. The germline gives CDR1 SGHTA, CDR2 FQGTGA. The CDR3 nucleotides are TGTGCCAGCAGCAGAGAGGCTAGGGGCTCCGAGCAGTACTTC. Protein sequence: CASSREARGSEQYF. The whole variable domain, remainder taken from reference TRBV7-3 and TRBJ2-7, is GAGVSQTPSNKVTEKGKYVELRCDPISGHTALYWYRQSLGQGPEFLIYFQGTGAADDSGLPNDRFFAVRPEGSVSTLKIQRTERGDSAVYLCASSREARGSEQYFGPGTRLTVT.

V gene TRBV10-3 combines with J gene TRBJ2-7; 9 nucleotides align to TRBD1. CDR3 size: 15 residues. The germline V gene encodes CDR1 ENHRY and CDR2 SYGVKD. V lost 6 bases, J lost 6 bases, and 12 bases stayed unmatched. CDR3 residues: CAIRENRGLRSEQYV. CDR3 sequence (DNA): TGTGCCATCAGGGAAAACAGGGGGCTGCGTTCCGAGCAGTACGTC.

This clone showed up just a few times. The chain recombines TRBV6-2 or TRBV6-3 with TRBJ1-2, with 7 positions matching TRBD1. Germline V lookup: CDR1 MNHEY, CDR2 SVGEGT. The junction had 18 bases not matched to a gene; V was cut back by 5 bases and J by 6 bases. This CDR3 has 17 residues. The CDR3 sequence: CASSPHPTGSAVHGYTF. The CDR3 region has the DNA TGTGCCAGCAGTCCCCATCCGACAGGGTCCGCAGTTCATGGCTACACCTTC.

The V gene is TRBV7-2, the J gene TRBJ1-4; a possible D gene is TRBD1 (6 bases). This CDR3 is built from 15 residues. V lost 2 bases and J lost 8, with 15 bases in between. CDR1 is SGHTA, CDR2 FQGNSA, per germline. The CDR3, as DNA: TGTGCCAGCAGCTTAAGGGGGAACCAAGGCGAAAAACTGTTTTTT. It yields the protein CASSLRGNQGEKLFF.

The CDR3 coding sequence is TGTGCCACCAGTGACCCTGGACAGGGGGAAGAGACCCAGTACTTC. It yields the protein CATSDPGQGEETQYF. The J gene is TRBJ2-5, the V gene TRBV24-1; 10 bases align to TRBD1. Germline values: CDR1 KGHDR, CDR2 SFDVKD. Trimming removed 4 bases from V and 3 bases from J; junction bases left unmatched: 4. CDR3 size: 15 residues.

The CDR3 DNA follows: TGTGCCAGCAGTGAAAACACCAACTCTGGAAACACCATATATTTT. Protein: CASSENTNSGNTIYF. This sequence joins TRBV6-1 and TRBJ1-3; no reliable D call. V was pared by 2 bases and J by 0 bases, with 8 bases between. Germline CDR1 and CDR2: MNHNS and SASEGT. This CDR3 has 15 residues.

The V call is TRBV19, the J call TRBJ2-1; possible D gene TRBD1, 7 bases. V lost 5 bases, J lost 9 bases, and 14 bases lay in between. The CDR3 sequence is 13 residues long. Germline-derived CDR1 and CDR2 are LNHDA and SQIVND (reference sequence). The CDR3, as DNA: TGTGCCAGTAGTGCCAACAGGGGAGGTGAGCAGTTCTTC. It specifies CASSANRGGEQFF.

V and J are TRBV7-9 and TRBJ1-6, with unresolved D. V lost 1 base to trimming and J lost 14 bases, with 9 bases between them. Germline V lookup: CDR1 SEHNR, CDR2 FQNEAQ (reference sequence). The CDR3 runs to 12 residues. The CDR3 DNA is TGTGCCAGCAGCTTAGGATCTCGGTCCCTCCACTTT. Its protein is CASSLGSRSLHF.

V and J are TRBV7-3 and TRBJ2-1; tentative D call: TRBD1 (5 bases). Germline CDR1 is SGHTA and CDR2 is FQGTGA. The CDR3 contains 12 residues. V dropped 5 bases and J dropped 11 bases, with 13 bases sitting between them. This chain's CDR3 is CASSENRYQQFF. Written as DNA, the CDR3 is TGTGCCAGCAGCGAGAACAGGTATCAGCAGTTCTTC.

V is TRBV28 and J is TRBJ1-5; perhaps TRBD1 as D (6 bases). The CDR3 totals 14 residues. V was clipped by 5 bases and J by 3 bases, with 11 bases between them. CDR1 and CDR2 from the germline V gene are MDHEN and SYDVKM. The CDR3 reads CASSGQPYNQPQHF. As DNA, the CDR3 is TGTGCCAGCAGTGGACAGCCTTACAATCAGCCCCAGCATTTT.

The chain links TRBV10-3 to TRBJ2-3; possible D gene TRBD1, 6 bases. The germline gives CDR1 ENHRY, CDR2 SYGVKD. V was trimmed by 2 bases and J by 0 bases, leaving 9 bases between them. The CDR3 runs to 15 residues. The CDR3 bases are TGTGCCATCAGTGAGACGGACAGAAGCACAGATACGCAGTATTTT. Its translation: CAISETDRSTDTQYF.

V gene TRBV4-3 combines with J gene TRBJ2-3; D might be TRBD1 (6 bases). The CDR3 has 16 residues. The ends were cut back, 3 bases at V and 0 bases at J, with 13 bases in the middle. Germline V gives CDR1 LGHNA, CDR2 YSLEER. CDR3 region: CASSQGSGVSTDTQYF. The CDR3 bases are TGCGCCAGCAGCCAGGGATCAGGGGTTAGCACAGATACGCAGTATTTT.

This chain links TRBV6-4 with TRBJ2-1, with TRBD2 identical over 7 bases. The V gene end was trimmed by 3 bases and the J gene end by 0 bases; junction bases not matched to a gene: 8. This CDR3 has 17 amino acids. Germline loops: CDR1 MRHNA, CDR2 SNTAGT. CDR3 DNA sequence: TGTGCCAGCAGTGAGTTCGGACTAGAAGGCTCCTACAATGAGCAGTTCTTC. Amino acids: CASSEFGLEGSYNEQFF.

This clone was seen a handful of times. The chain carries TRBV28 and TRBJ1-2, with D tentatively TRBD1 (5 bases). The germline V and J ends were trimmed by 6 bases and 5 bases, with 13 bases remaining between them. CDR3 size: 13 residues. In germline, CDR1 is MDHEN, CDR2 SYDVKM. CDR3 DNA: TGTGCCAGCAGGAACAGGCCTCGATATGGCTACACCTTC. As protein: CASRNRPRYGYTF.

This clone was observed a single time. The CDR3 DNA follows: TGTGCCAGCAGCTTCGGACAGGGAGGTAATTCACCCCTCCACTTT. Translating it yields CASSFGQGGNSPLHF. The rearrangement uses TRBV5-4 and TRBJ1-6; 8 bases map to TRBD1. V gave up 2 bases and J gave up 6 bases; unmatched junction bases: 4. Germline V gives CDR1 SGHNT, CDR2 YYREEE (reference sequence). This CDR3 is 15 amino acids long.

In nucleotides, the CDR3 is TGCGCCAGCAGCCTGGGACAGGGGGCTTTGGAGACCCAGTACTTC. Residues: CASSLGQGALETQYF. The chain couples TRBV4-1 to TRBJ2-5, with 12 nucleotides matching TRBD1. After removal of 4 bases from V and 5 bases from J, the junction contained 5 bases not matched to a gene. Germline V gene lookup returns CDR1 MGHRA and CDR2 YSYEKL. This CDR3 spans 15 amino acids.

This chain connects TRBV6-6 to TRBJ2-7; 11 bases line up with TRBD1. Germline CDR1 and CDR2: MNHNY and SVGAGI (reference sequence). This CDR3 is built from 18 residues. J lost 2 bases, V lost 6 bases, and 15 bases had no gene match. The CDR3 sequence is CASSRPPGTGGVPYEQYF. CDR3 nucleotide sequence: TGTGCCAGCAGCCGACCCCCCGGGACAGGGGGAGTCCCCTACGAGCAGTACTTC.